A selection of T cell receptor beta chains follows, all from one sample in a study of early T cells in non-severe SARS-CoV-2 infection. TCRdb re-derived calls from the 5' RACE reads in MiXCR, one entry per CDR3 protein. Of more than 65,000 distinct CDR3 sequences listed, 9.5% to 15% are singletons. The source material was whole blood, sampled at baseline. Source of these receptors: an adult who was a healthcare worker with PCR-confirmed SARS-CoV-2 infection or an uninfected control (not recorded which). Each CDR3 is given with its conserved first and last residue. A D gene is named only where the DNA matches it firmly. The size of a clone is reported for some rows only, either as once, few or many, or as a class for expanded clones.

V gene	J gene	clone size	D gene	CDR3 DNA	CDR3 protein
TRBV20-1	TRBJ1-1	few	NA	TGCAGTGCTAGAGAGGGGTCTGTGAACACTGAAGCTTTCTTT	CSAREGSVNTEAFF
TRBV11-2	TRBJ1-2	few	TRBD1	TGTGCCAGCAGCTCCTCCATCGGCCGGACAGGGGAGTACTATGGCTACACCTTC	CASSSSIGRTGEYYGYTF
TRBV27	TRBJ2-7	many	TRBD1	TGTGCCAGTAGTACCTGGACAGGGGGCTACGAGCAGTACTTC	CASSTWTGGYEQYF
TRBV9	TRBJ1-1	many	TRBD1	TGTGCCAGCAGCGCGTCACAGGGGGCCCGAGCTTTCTTT	CASSASQGARAFF
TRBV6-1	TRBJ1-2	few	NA	TGTGCCAGCACGTACGACAGGAAACGGTATGGCTACACCTTC	CASTYDRKRYGYTF
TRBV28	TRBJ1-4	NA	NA	TGTGCCAGCAGTTCCCCTGGGGCGGTTAAAGAAAAACTGTTTTTT	CASSSPGAVKEKLFF
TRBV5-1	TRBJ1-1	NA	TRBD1	TGCGCCAGCAGCTTGGGAGGGGGCGTTTTGAATGAAGCTTTCTTT	CASSLGGGVLNEAFF
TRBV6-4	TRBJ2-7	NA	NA	TGTGCCAGCAGACTGGAGCCCGGGTACGAGCAGTACTTC	CASRLEPGYEQYF
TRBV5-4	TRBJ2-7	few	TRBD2	TGTGCCAGCAGCGGGGAGGGCGAGCAGTACTTC	CASSGEGEQYF
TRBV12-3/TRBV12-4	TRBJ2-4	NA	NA	TGTGCCAGCAGTTTCCTAGCAGCCAAAAACATTCAGTACTTC	CASSFLAAKNIQYF
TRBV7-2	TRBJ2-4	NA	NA	TGTGCCAGCAGCTTAGCCGGGGGGCCTCCAACCAAAAACATTCAGTACTTC	CASSLAGGPPTKNIQYF
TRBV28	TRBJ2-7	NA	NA	TGTGCCAGCAGTCCCCCCGGGGGAGGTTCCTACGAGCAGTACTTC	CASSPPGGGSYEQYF
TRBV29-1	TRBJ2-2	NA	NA	TGCAGCGTTGGTTCGTACACCGGGGAGCTGTTTTTT	CSVGSYTGELFF
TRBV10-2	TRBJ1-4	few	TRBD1	TGCGCCAGCAGTGAGGGGACAGGGAGTGAAAAACTGTTTTTT	CASSEGTGSEKLFF
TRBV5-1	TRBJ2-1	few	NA	TGCGCCAGCAGCTTGGACCGAACCTACAATGAGCAGTTCTTC	CASSLDRTYNEQFF
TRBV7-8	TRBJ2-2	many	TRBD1	TGTGCCAGCAGCTTACTCCCGGGACAGCCCACCGGGGAGCTGTTTTTT	CASSLLPGQPTGELFF
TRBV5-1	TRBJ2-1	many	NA	TGCGCCAGCAGCTTGAAGAATGAGCAGTTCTTC	CASSLKNEQFF
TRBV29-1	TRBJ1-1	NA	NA	TGCAGCGTTGCCGGCCGGAACACTGAAGCTTTCTTT	CSVAGRNTEAFF
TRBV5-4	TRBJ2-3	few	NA	TGTGCCAGCAGCCCACGCCTCACGGGCACAGATACGCAGTATTTT	CASSPRLTGTDTQYF
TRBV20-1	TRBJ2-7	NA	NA	TGCAGTGCTGAGCTGGGGCCGGGCTACGAGCAGTACTTC	CSAELGPGYEQYF
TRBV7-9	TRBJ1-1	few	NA	TGTGCCAGCAGCTACGGGGGCACTGAAGCTTTCTTT	CASSYGGTEAFF
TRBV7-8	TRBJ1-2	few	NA	TGTGCCAGCAGCTTATCCTCTCGCGGGGACTATGGCTACACCTTC	CASSLSSRGDYGYTF
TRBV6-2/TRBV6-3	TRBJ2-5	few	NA	TGTGCCAGCAGTGCCCAGGGTCAGGGTCGAGAGACCCAGTACTTC	CASSAQGQGRETQYF
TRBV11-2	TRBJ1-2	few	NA	TGTGCCAGCAGCCAGAGGGGCGGGGATGGCTACACCTTC	CASSQRGGDGYTF
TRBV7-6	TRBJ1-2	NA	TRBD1	TGTGCCAGCAGCTTAGAGAGGGCTCCGGGACAGGGAATTTATGGCTACACCTTC	CASSLERAPGQGIYGYTF
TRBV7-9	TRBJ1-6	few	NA	TGTGCCAGCAGCTTAGTGAAAACAGGGAATTCACCCCTCCACTTT	CASSLVKTGNSPLHF